The 22 T cell receptor beta chains below were found in one sample sequenced in a study of identical twins. TCRdb ran MiXCR on the 5' RACE reads and lists one entry per CDR3 protein. The sample holds about 210,000 distinct CDR3 sequences, roughly 9.4% seen once. Sequenced input: memory (CD45RO+) T cells sorted from blood. These TCRs come from a woman aged 18-30 years in good health.

V and J are TRBV11-2 and TRBJ2-7, with 12 bases fitting TRBD2. This CDR3 region has 15 residues. Germline-derived CDR1 and CDR2 are SGHAT and FQNNGV. The ends lost 5 bases at V and 3 bases at J; junction bases unmatched: 5. As DNA, the CDR3 is TGTGCCAGCAGCCCGACTAGCGGGAGTTTCTACGAGCAGTACTTC. Translating gives CASSPTSGSFYEQYF.

The J gene is TRBJ2-3, the V gene TRBV6-1; D is possibly TRBD2 (5 bases). CDR1 is MNHNS, CDR2 SASEGT, per germline. The CDR3 is 14 residues long. The germline V and J ends were trimmed by 6 bases and 0 bases, with 10 bases remaining between them. This CDR3 is CASRLASSTDTQYF. CDR3 nucleotide sequence: TGTGCCAGCAGGCTAGCCTCTAGCACAGATACGCAGTATTTT.

In this sample, this clonotype turned up many times. The chain is built from TRBV7-9 and TRBJ1-1; D not resolved. Trimming cost V 2 bases and J 3 bases, with 1 base left between them. CDR1 is SEHNR and CDR2 is FQNEAQ in the germline V gene (reference sequence). The CDR3 is made up of 11 amino acids. The CDR3: CASSLYTEAFF. The CDR3 DNA is TGTGCCAGCAGCTTATACACTGAAGCTTTCTTT.

V is TRBV20-1 and J is TRBJ1-6, with D possibly being TRBD1 (6 bases). CDR1 and CDR2 from the germline V gene are DFQATT and SNEGSKA (reference sequence). This CDR3 spans 15 amino acids. V was pared by 6 bases and J by 5 bases, with 17 bases between. CDR3 protein: CSAAAPGVDNSPLHF. The CDR3 DNA reads TGCAGTGCCGCAGCCCCAGGGGTAGATAATTCACCCCTCCACTTT.

This clonotype was seen a few times. The chain combines TRBV20-1 with TRBJ2-5, with 8 nucleotides matching TRBD1. V lost 3 bases and J lost 3; bases outside the gene matches: 6. In germline, CDR1 is DFQATT, CDR2 SNEGSKA (reference sequence). There are 14 residues in the CDR3. CDR3 DNA: TGCAGTGCTAGTGCCAGGGGGCGTGAAGAGACCCAGTACTTC. This codes for CSASARGREETQYF.

This clonotype was seen many times. The genes are TRBV6-6 and TRBJ1-2; TRBD1 aligns across 7 bases. V gave up 6 bases and J gave up 8 bases; unmatched junction bases: 9. CDR1 MNHNY and CDR2 SVGAGI come from the germline V gene (reference sequence). The CDR3 is 13 residues long. This CDR3 is CASSPQGSEGYTF. The CDR3 DNA sequence: TGTGCCAGCAGCCCACAGGGGTCCGAGGGCTACACCTTC.

This clonotype was detected a few times. The chain uses TRBV5-6 and TRBJ2-2; D uncertain. The germline V gene has CDR1 SGHDT and CDR2 YYEEEE. The CDR3 consists of 12 residues. V dropped 4 bases and J dropped 6 bases, with 7 bases sitting between them. CDR3 DNA sequence: TGTGCCAGCAGCGGACGGGCCGGGGAGCTGTTTTTT. Translating gives CASSGRAGELFF.

This clonotype was found many times. The V call is TRBV20-1, the J call TRBJ1-4; the D gene is possibly TRBD1 (5 bases). The CDR3 has 14 residues. Trimming left V 3 bases short and J 8 bases short, with 16 bases between. Looked up from germline, CDR1 is DFQATT and CDR2 is SNEGSKA (reference sequence). The CDR3 region has the DNA TGCAGTGCTAGTGATTCCGGGGCCAGCGAAAAACTGTTTTTT. It encodes CSASDSGASEKLFF.

The chain carries TRBV27 and TRBJ2-3; 11 bases align to TRBD1. Germline V gives CDR1 MNHEY, CDR2 SMNVEV (reference sequence). V shed 3 bases, J shed 4 bases, and the junction held 6 bases outside the gene matches. This CDR3 spans 16 amino acids. CDR3 protein: CASSFPGTGGADTQYF. The DNA for the CDR3 is TGTGCCAGCAGTTTTCCCGGGACAGGGGGGGCAGATACGCAGTATTTT.

The DNA of the CDR3 is TGTGCCAGCAGTTTTTGGGAGGGCCAGGGGACCCAGTACTTC. It encodes CASSFWEGQGTQYF. The chain couples TRBV12-3 or TRBV12-4 to TRBJ2-5, with 7 bases lining up with TRBD2. Unmatched junction bases numbered 8, after V lost 3 bases and J lost 7 bases. The CDR3 covers 14 residues.

The table lists this clonotype with a few counts. V is TRBV28 and J is TRBJ1-5; TRBD1 might be the D (5 bases). This CDR3 is built from 14 residues. Trimming removed 4 bases at V and 5 bases at J, with 12 bases between. Germline values: CDR1 MDHEN, CDR2 SYDVKM. Written as DNA, the CDR3 is TGTGCCAGCAGTTCCGGCATGGGACATCAGCCCCAGCATTTT. It specifies CASSSGMGHQPQHF.

This clonotype was seen at least ten times. The chain employs TRBV7-9 and TRBJ1-1; possible D gene TRBD1, 6 bases. V was cut by 1 base and J by 5 bases, with 14 bases left in between. In germline, CDR1 is SEHNR, CDR2 FQNEAQ (reference sequence). The CDR3 covers 15 residues. The CDR3 DNA sequence: TGTGCCAGCAGCTTAGGTCAGGGGATGAGGACTGAAGCTTTCTTT. This gives the protein CASSLGQGMRTEAFF.

This clonotype was observed at least ten times. This chain links TRBV7-6 with TRBJ2-3, with D possibly being TRBD2 (6 bases). Germline V gene sequence: CDR1 SGHVS, CDR2 FNYEAQ. This CDR3 region has 16 residues. V lost 0 bases and J lost 3, with 13 bases in between. The CDR3 DNA follows: TGTGCCAGCAGCTTAGCCAGGGAGGATAGAACAGATACGCAGTATTTT. Its translation: CASSLAREDRTDTQYF.

This clonotype was seen a few times. The DNA of the CDR3 is TGTGCCAGCAGCGCCCGGGACTCTGGGGCCAACGTCCTGACTTTC. Its protein product is CASSARDSGANVLTF. The J gene is TRBJ2-6, the V gene TRBV3-1; a weak D match, TRBD2 (5 bases). V lost 5 bases and J 0 bases, leaving 8 bases between the germline ends. This CDR3 has 15 residues. Germline values: CDR1 LGHDT, CDR2 YNNKEL (reference sequence). The variable domain in full, with the rest retrieved from reference TRBV3-1 and TRBJ2-6, is DTAVSQTPKYLVTQMGNDKSIKCEQNLGHDTMYWYKQDSKKFLKIMFSYNNKELIINETVPNRFSPKSPDKAHLNLHINSLELGDSAVYFCASSARDSGANVLTFGAGSRLTVL.

This clonotype was recorded at least ten times. The rearrangement links TRBV20-1 to TRBJ2-1; D gene uncertain. Germline CDR1 reads DFQATT; CDR2 reads SNEGSKA (reference sequence). This CDR3 spans 11 amino acids. Trimming pared 3 bases from V and 10 bases from J, leaving 10 bases between. The CDR3 coding sequence is TGCAGTGCTAGGATCGGGCGGGAGCAGTTCTTC. Its translation is CSARIGREQFF.

This clonotype came up a few times. The chain recombines TRBV15 with TRBJ2-5; 8 nucleotides agree with TRBD2. The ends lost 0 bases at V and 5 bases at J; junction bases unmatched: 5. The germline CDR1 and CDR2 sequences are LNHNV and YYDKDF (reference sequence). The CDR3 runs 15 residues. CDR3 in DNA: TGTGCCACCAGCAGAGATCGGAGCGGGAGCGAGACCCAGTACTTC. Amino acids: CATSRDRSGSETQYF.

The chain has TRBV2 and TRBJ2-5; D is ambiguous. The CDR3 runs to 15 residues. Germline V gene sequence: CDR1 SNHLY, CDR2 FYNNEI. Trimming stripped 5 bases from V and 4 bases from J, with 17 bases between. In DNA form, the CDR3 reads TGTGCCAGCAGTCCCGTCCTCCTTAAGGGAGAGACCCAGTACTTC. The encoded protein is CASSPVLLKGETQYF.

The rearrangement joins TRBV4-1 to TRBJ2-4, with a tentative D call TRBD2 (6 bases). Trimming removed 5 bases from V and 0 bases from J, with 14 bases in between. CDR3 size: 16 residues. The germline gives CDR1 MGHRA, CDR2 YSYEKL. CDR3 sequence (DNA): TGCGCCAGCAGCGGGGCGGGATTTCTAGCCAAAAACATTCAGTACTTC. Translation gives CASSGAGFLAKNIQYF.

This clonotype has ten or more counts. This sequence joins TRBV12-3 or TRBV12-4 and TRBJ1-2, with D tentatively TRBD1 (6 bases). V was shortened by 7 bases and J by 8 bases, with 14 bases between the two germline ends. This CDR3 spans 12 amino acids. CDR3 bases: TGTGCCAGCACTTCAGGGGTTTACGGCTACACCTTC. Translation gives CASTSGVYGYTF.

Many counts were recorded for this clonotype. This rearrangement joins TRBV20-1 to TRBJ2-1; D remains unclear. The germline V gene has CDR1 DFQATT and CDR2 SNEGSKA (reference sequence). Between the trimmed V and J ends, which lost 1 base and 0 bases, there was a span of 13 bases. The CDR3 is 16 residues long. The CDR3 is CSARAILAISYNEQFF. CDR3 in DNA: TGCAGTGCTAGAGCTATTTTAGCAATCTCCTACAATGAGCAGTTCTTC.

This clonotype was seen repeatedly, ten times or more. The chain carries TRBV9 and TRBJ2-1; a possible D gene is TRBD2 (6 bases). The CDR3 loop spans 16 amino acids. The germline gives CDR1 SGDLS, CDR2 YYNGEE. Trimming stripped 0 bases from V and 1 base from J, with 11 bases between. The CDR3 spells CASSVGGRSSYNEQFF. The CDR3 nucleotides read TGTGCCAGCAGCGTAGGTGGGAGGTCATCCTACAATGAGCAGTTCTTC.

Many counts were recorded for this clonotype. This rearrangement joins TRBV12-3 or TRBV12-4 to TRBJ2-3; 11 bases are shared with TRBD2. The CDR3 is 15 amino acids. V lost 6 bases to trimming and J lost 4 bases; unmatched junction nucleotides: 6. CDR3 sequence reads: CASRLIAGGPDTQYF. CDR3 in DNA: TGTGCCAGCAGGCTCATAGCGGGAGGGCCAGATACGCAGTATTTT.